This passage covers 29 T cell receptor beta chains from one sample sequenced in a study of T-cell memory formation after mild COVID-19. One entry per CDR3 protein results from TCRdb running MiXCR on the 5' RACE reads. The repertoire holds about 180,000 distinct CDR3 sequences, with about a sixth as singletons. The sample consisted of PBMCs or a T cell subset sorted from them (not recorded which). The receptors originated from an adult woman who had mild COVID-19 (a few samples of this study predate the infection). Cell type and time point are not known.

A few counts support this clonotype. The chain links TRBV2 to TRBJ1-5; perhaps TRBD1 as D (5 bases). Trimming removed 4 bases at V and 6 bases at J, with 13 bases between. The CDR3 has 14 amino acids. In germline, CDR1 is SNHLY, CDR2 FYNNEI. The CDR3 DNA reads TGTGCCAGCAGTGGGGGCAGGGAGGGTCAGCCCCAGCATTTT. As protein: CASSGGREGQPQHF.

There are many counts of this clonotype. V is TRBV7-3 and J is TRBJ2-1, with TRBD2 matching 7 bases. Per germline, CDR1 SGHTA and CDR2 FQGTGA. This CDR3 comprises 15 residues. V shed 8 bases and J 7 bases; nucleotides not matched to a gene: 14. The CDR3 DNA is TGTGCCAGCTCGTCGAGCGCGGGGGTTAGGAATGAGCAGTTCTTC. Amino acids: CASSSSAGVRNEQFF.

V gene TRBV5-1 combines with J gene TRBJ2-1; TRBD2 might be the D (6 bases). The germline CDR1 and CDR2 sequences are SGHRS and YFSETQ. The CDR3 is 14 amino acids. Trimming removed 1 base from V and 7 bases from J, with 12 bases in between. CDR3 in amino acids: CASSLNRAGNEQFF. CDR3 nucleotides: TGCGCCAGCAGCTTGAATCGCGCGGGGAATGAGCAGTTCTTC. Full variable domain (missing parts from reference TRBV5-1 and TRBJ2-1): KAGVTQTPRYLIKTRGQQVTLSCSPISGHRSVSWYQQTPGQGLQFLFEYFSETQRNKGNFPGRFSGRQFSNSRSEMNVSTLELGDSALYLCASSLNRAGNEQFFGPGTRLTVL.

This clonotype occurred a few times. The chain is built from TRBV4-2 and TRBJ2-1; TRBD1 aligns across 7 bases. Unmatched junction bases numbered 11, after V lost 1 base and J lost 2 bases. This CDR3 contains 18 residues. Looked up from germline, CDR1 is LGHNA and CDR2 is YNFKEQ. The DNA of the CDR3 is TGTGCCAGCAGCCAAGGCGCAGGCCAAGGGGGCGCCTACAATGAGCAGTTCTTC. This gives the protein CASSQGAGQGGAYNEQFF.

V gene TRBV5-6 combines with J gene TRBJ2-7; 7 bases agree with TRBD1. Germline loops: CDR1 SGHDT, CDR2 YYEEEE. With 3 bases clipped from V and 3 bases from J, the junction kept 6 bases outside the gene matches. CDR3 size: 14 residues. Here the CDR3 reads CASSSRQGRYEQYF. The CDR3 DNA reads TGTGCCAGCAGCTCCCGACAGGGTCGCTACGAGCAGTACTTC.

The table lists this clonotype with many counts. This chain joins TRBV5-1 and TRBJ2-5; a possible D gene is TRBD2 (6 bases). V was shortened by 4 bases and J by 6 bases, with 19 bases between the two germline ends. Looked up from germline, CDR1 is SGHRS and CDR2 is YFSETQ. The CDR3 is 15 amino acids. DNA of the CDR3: TGCGCCAGCAGCGAAATTCCGGGAGAGGGAAAGACCCAGTACTTC. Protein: CASSEIPGEGKTQYF.

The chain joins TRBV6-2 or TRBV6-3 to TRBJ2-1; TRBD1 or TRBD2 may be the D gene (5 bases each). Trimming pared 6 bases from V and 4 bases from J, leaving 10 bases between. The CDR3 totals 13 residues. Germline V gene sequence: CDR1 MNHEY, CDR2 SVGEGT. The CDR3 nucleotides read TGTGCCAGCAGGGGGACGGTATACAATGAGCAGTTCTTC. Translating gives CASRGTVYNEQFF.

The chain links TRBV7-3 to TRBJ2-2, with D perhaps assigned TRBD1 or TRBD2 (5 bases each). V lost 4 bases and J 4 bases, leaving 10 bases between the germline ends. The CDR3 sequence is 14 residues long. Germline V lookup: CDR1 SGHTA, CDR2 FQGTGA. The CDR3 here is CASSSTTGTGELFF. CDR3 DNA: TGTGCCAGCAGCTCGACTACAGGCACCGGGGAGCTGTTTTTT.

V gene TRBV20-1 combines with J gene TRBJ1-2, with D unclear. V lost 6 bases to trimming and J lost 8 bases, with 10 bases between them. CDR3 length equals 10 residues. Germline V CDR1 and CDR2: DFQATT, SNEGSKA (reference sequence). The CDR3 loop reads CSAVGRGYTF. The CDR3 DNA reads TGCAGTGCAGTGGGCCGCGGCTACACCTTC.

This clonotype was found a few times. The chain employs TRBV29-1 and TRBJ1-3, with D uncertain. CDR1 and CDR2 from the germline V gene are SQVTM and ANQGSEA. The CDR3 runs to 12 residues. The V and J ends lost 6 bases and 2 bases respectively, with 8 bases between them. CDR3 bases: TGCAGCGTCGGAGAAGCTGGAAACACCATATATTTT. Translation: CSVGEAGNTIYF.

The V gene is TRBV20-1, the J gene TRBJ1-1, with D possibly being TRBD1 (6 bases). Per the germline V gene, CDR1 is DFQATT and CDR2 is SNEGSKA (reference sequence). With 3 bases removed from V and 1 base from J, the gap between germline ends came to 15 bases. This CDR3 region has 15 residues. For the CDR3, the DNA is TGCAGTGCTAGGGTTAGGGGGAAGGAGAACACTGAAGCTTTCTTT. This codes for CSARVRGKENTEAFF.

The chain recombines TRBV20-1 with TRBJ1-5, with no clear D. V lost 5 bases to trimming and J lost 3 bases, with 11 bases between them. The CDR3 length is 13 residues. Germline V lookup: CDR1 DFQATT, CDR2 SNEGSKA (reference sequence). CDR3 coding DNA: TGCAGTGCTGTGGACGGAACCAATCAGCCCCAGCATTTT. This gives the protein CSAVDGTNQPQHF.

Here the CDR3 reads CSARGRASGRAYNEQFF. DNA of the CDR3: TGCAGTGCTAGAGGAAGAGCTAGCGGGAGGGCCTACAATGAGCAGTTCTTC. This rearrangement joins TRBV20-1 to TRBJ2-1; the match to TRBD2 covers 12 bases. CDR3 size: 17 residues. The germline CDR1 and CDR2 sequences are DFQATT and SNEGSKA (reference sequence). V lost 1 base to trimming and J lost 2 bases; unmatched junction nucleotides: 6.

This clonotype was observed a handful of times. The CDR3 here is CASSFPRASGGNEQFF. In nucleotides, the CDR3 is TGCGCCAGCAGCTTCCCCCGGGCTAGCGGGGGCAATGAGCAGTTCTTC. The chain employs TRBV5-1 and TRBJ2-1, with 10 bases matching TRBD2. J was trimmed by 6 bases and V by 2 bases; bases with no gene match: 8. Per germline, CDR1 SGHRS and CDR2 YFSETQ. This CDR3 spans 16 amino acids.

This chain's CDR3 is CASSSTLAGGPHEQYF. For the CDR3, the DNA is TGTGCCAGCAGTTCAACCCTAGCGGGAGGGCCCCACGAGCAGTACTTC. The chain has TRBV27 and TRBJ2-7; 12 bases are shared with TRBD2. The CDR3 consists of 16 residues. The V gene's germline CDR1 is MNHEY and CDR2 SMNVEV (reference sequence). Trimming took 4 bases from V and 5 from J; bases not matched to a gene: 9.

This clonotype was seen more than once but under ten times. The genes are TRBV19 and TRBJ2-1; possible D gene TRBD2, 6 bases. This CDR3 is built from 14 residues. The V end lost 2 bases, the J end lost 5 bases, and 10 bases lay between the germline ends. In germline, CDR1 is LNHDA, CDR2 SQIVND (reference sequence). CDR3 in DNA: TGTGCCAGTAGTATATCCGGGAGTAACAATGAGCAGTTCTTC. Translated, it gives CASSISGSNNEQFF.

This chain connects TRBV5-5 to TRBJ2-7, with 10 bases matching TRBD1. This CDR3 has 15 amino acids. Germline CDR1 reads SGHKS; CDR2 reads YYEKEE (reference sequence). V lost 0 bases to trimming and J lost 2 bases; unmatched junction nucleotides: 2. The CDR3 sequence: CASSLAGQGPYEQYF. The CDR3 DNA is TGTGCCAGCAGCTTGGCGGGACAGGGGCCCTACGAGCAGTACTTC.

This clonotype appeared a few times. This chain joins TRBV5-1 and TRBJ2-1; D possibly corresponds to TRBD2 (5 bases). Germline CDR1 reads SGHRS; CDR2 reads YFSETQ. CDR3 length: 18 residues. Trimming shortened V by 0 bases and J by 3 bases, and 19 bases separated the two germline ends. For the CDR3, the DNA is TGCGCCAGCAGCTTGGGCCCGGGATTGGCGGGTGTCTACAATGAGCAGTTCTTC. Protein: CASSLGPGLAGVYNEQFF.

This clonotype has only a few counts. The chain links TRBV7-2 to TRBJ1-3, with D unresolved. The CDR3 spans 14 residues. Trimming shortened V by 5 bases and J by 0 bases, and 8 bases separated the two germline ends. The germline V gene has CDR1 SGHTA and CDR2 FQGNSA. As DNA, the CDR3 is TGTGCCAGCAGCCTACCGAGCTCTGGAAACACCATATATTTT. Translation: CASSLPSSGNTIYF. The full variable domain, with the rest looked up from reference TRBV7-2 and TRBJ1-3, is GAGVSQSPSNKVTEKGKDVELRCDPISGHTALYWYRQSLGQGLEFLIYFQGNSAPDKSGLPSDRFSAERTGGSVSTLTIQRTQQEDSAVYLCASSLPSSGNTIYFGEGSWLTVV.

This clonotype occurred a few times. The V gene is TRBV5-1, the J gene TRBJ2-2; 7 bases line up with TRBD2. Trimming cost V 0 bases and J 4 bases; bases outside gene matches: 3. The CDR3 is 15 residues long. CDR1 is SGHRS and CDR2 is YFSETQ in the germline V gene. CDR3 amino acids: CASSLDPGGTGELFF. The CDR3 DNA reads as TGCGCCAGCAGCTTGGACCCGGGGGGCACCGGGGAGCTGTTTTTT. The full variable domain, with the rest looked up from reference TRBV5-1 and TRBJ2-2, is KAGVTQTPRYLIKTRGQQVTLSCSPISGHRSVSWYQQTPGQGLQFLFEYFSETQRNKGNFPGRFSGRQFSNSRSEMNVSTLELGDSALYLCASSLDPGGTGELFFGEGSRLTVL.

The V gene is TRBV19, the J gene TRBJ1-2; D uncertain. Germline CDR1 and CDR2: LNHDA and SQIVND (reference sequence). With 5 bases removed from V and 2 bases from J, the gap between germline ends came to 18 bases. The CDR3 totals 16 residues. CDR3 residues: CASSPTWKLGNYGYTF. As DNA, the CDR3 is TGTGCCAGTAGTCCCACGTGGAAATTGGGCAACTATGGCTACACCTTC.

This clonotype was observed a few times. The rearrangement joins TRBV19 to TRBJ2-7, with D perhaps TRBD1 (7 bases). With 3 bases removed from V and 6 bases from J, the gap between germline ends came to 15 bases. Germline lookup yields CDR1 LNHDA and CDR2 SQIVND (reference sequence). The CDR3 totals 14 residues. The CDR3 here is CASSMVRGATEQYF. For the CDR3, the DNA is TGTGCCAGTAGTATGGTCAGGGGGGCAACCGAGCAGTACTTC.

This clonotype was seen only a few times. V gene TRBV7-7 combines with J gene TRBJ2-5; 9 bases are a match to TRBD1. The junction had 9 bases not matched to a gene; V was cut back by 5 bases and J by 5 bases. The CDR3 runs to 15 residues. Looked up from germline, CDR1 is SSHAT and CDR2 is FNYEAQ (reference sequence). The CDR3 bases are TGTGCCAGCAGCCGGCGCGGACAGGGGACCGAGACCCAGTACTTC. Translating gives CASSRRGQGTETQYF.

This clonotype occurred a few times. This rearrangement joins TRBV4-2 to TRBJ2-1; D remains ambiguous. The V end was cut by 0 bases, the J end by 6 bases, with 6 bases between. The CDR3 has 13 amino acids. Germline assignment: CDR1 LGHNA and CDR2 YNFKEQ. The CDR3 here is CASSQDWSNEQFF. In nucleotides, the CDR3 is TGTGCCAGCAGCCAAGACTGGAGCAATGAGCAGTTCTTC.

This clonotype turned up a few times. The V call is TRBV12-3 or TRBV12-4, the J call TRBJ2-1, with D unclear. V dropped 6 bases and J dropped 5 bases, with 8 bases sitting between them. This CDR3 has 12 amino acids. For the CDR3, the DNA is TGTGCCAGCAGGCTAAACCACAATGAGCAGTTCTTC. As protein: CASRLNHNEQFF.

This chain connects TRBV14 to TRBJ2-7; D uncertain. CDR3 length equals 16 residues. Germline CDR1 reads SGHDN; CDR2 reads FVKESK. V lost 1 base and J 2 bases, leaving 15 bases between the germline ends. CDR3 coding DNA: TGTGCCAGCAGCCAAGGATTGCTACCCGGTCCCTACGAGCAGTACTTC. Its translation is CASSQGLLPGPYEQYF.

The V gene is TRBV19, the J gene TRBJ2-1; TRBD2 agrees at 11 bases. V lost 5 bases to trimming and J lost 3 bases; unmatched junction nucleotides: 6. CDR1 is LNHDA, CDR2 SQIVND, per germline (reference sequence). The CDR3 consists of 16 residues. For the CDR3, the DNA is TGTGCCAGTAGTTTTGCGGGACTAGCGGACTACAATGAGCAGTTCTTC. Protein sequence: CASSFAGLADYNEQFF.

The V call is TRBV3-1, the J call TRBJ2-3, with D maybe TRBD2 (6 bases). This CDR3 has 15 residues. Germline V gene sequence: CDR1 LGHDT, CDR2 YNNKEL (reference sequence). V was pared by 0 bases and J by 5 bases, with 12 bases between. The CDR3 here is CASSQDGGRGDTQYF. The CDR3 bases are TGTGCCAGCAGCCAAGATGGGGGGAGAGGAGATACGCAGTATTTT.

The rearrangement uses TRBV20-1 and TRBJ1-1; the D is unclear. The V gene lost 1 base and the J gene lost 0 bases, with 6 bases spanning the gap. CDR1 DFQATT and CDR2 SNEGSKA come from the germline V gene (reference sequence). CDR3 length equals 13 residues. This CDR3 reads CSARGPLNTEAFF. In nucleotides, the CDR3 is TGCAGTGCTAGAGGACCTTTGAACACTGAAGCTTTCTTT.